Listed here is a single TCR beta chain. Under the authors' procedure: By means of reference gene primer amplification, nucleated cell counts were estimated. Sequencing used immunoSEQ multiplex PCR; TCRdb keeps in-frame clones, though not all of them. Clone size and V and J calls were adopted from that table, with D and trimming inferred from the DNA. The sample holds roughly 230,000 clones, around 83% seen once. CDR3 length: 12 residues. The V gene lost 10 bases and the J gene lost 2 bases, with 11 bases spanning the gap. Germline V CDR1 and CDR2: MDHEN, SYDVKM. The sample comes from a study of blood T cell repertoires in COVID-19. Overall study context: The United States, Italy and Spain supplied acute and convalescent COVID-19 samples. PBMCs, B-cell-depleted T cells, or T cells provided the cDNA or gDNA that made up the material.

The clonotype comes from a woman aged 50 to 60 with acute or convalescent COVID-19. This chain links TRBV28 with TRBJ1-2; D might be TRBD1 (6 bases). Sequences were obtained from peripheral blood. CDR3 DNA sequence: TGTGCCACCACCGACAGGAACTATGGCTACACCTTC. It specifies CATTDRNYGYTF.